What follows are 26 T cell receptor beta chains derived from one specimen sequenced in a study of T cells in Graves' hyperthyroidism and ophthalmopathy. RNA transcripts provided the source from which TCR beta CDR3 regions were amplified. RT-PCR in the first round (using the HTBI primer set) targeted the TCR CDR3. TCRdb analysed the multiplex PCR reads with MiXCR anew, one entry per CDR3 protein. The sample lists about 150,000 distinct CDR3 sequences, over 20% occurring once. Sequencing was carried out using blood. These receptors were taken from a woman between 45 and 60 years old with Graves' hyperthyroidism that later progressed to Graves' ophthalmopathy.

Many counts were recorded for this clonotype. The rearrangement links TRBV6-1 to TRBJ1-5, with D tentatively TRBD1 (5 bases). The CDR3 sequence is 16 residues long. Germline-derived CDR1 and CDR2 are MNHNS and SASEGT. V was clipped by 6 bases and J by 2 bases, with 17 bases between them. CDR3 loop: CASSAQIQGGNQPQHF. The CDR3 nucleotides are TGTGCCAGCAGCGCCCAGATACAAGGGGGCAATCAGCCCCAGCATTTT.

V is TRBV19 and J is TRBJ2-3, with 10 positions matching TRBD2. Germline V gene lookup returns CDR1 LNHDA and CDR2 SQIVND (reference sequence). The CDR3 has 17 residues. Germline trimming cut 3 bases from V and 5 bases from J; bases unmatched to any gene: 11. This CDR3 is CASSISSGRAFKDTQYF. DNA for the CDR3: TGTGCCAGTAGTATCTCCAGCGGGAGGGCCTTTAAAGATACGCAGTATTTT.

This clonotype was detected many times. J is TRBJ2-6 and V is TRBV6-5; D not certain. Looked up from germline, CDR1 is MNHEY and CDR2 is SVGAGI. The V and J ends lost 4 bases and 4 bases respectively, with 5 bases between them. The CDR3 runs 13 residues. CDR3 amino acids: CASSLLGANVLTF. The CDR3 DNA is TGTGCCAGCAGTTTGCTCGGGGCCAACGTCCTGACTTTC.

The V gene is TRBV7-9, the J gene TRBJ1-1; D is possibly TRBD1 (5 bases). Germline V gene sequence: CDR1 SEHNR, CDR2 FQNEAQ (reference sequence). The V end lost 1 base, the J end lost 8 bases, and 11 bases lay between the germline ends. The CDR3 loop spans 13 amino acids. CDR3 bases: TGTGCCAGCAGCTTAGGGGGACTCCCCGAAGCTTTCTTT. It is translated as CASSLGGLPEAFF.

The chain links TRBV6-2 or TRBV6-3 to TRBJ2-2; D could derive from TRBD1 or TRBD2 (7 bases each). Looked up from germline, CDR1 is MNHEY and CDR2 is SVGEGT. The CDR3 covers 14 residues. The V gene lost 11 bases and the J gene lost 4 bases, with 17 bases spanning the gap. The CDR3 DNA is TGTGCCGCAGGGGGGGAGTCGCGCACCGGGGAGCTGTTTTTT. Protein product: CAAGGESRTGELFF.

V usage is TRBV2 and J usage is TRBJ2-1; TRBD2 matches at 11 bases. Unmatched junction bases numbered 7, after V lost 3 bases and J lost 9 bases. This CDR3 comprises 15 residues. CDR1 SNHLY and CDR2 FYNNEI come from the germline V gene. CDR3 in amino acids: CASSEWASGRFEQFF. The CDR3 coding sequence is TGTGCCAGCAGTGAGTGGGCTAGCGGGAGGTTTGAGCAGTTCTTC. The variable domain in full, completed from reference TRBV2 and TRBJ2-1, reads EPEVTQTPSHQVTQMGQEVILRCVPISNHLYFYWYRQILGQKVEFLVSFYNNEISEKSEIFDDQFSVERPDGSNFTLKIRSTKLEDSAMYFCASSEWASGRFEQFFGPGTRLTVL.

This clonotype was seen just once. The rearrangement joins TRBV20-1 to TRBJ2-3; TRBD2 matches at 7 bases. Germline values: CDR1 DFQATT, CDR2 SNEGSKA (reference sequence). The CDR3 consists of 11 residues. The DNA for the CDR3 is TGCAGCCCACGGGGAGGGCATACGCAGTATTTT. Amino acid sequence: CSPRGGHTQYF.

This clonotype was seen more than once but under ten times. The chain employs TRBV20-1 and TRBJ2-1; D uncertain. Between the trimmed V and J ends, which lost 3 bases and 9 bases, there was a span of 15 bases. Germline CDR1 and CDR2: DFQATT and SNEGSKA (reference sequence). This CDR3 region has 13 residues. CDR3 nucleotides: TGCAGTGCTAGTCCGACCCTTAGTCGTGAGCAGTTCTTC. Amino acid sequence: CSASPTLSREQFF.

The V and J genes are TRBV29-1 and TRBJ2-3; D is perhaps TRBD1 or TRBD2 (5 bases each). Germline V CDR1 and CDR2: SQVTM, ANQGSEA. The V end was cut by 4 bases, the J end by 5 bases, with 13 bases between. The CDR3 contains 13 residues. CDR3 coding DNA: TGCAGCGTTGTTGGGGCAGGGAGAGATACGCAGTATTTT. Its translation: CSVVGAGRDTQYF.

This clonotype has just a few counts. The chain has TRBV20-1 and TRBJ2-3; TRBD2 matches 12 bases. Trimming removed 5 bases from V and 2 bases from J; junction bases left unmatched: 5. CDR1 is DFQATT and CDR2 is SNEGSKA in the germline V gene (reference sequence). This CDR3 spans 15 amino acids. The DNA of the CDR3 is TGCAGTGCTGCCACTAGCGGGAGGTCCACAGATACGCAGTATTTT. It encodes CSAATSGRSTDTQYF.

This clonotype appeared a few times. V and J are TRBV3-1 and TRBJ2-3; D possibly matches TRBD1 or TRBD2 (7 bases each). Trimming took 4 bases from V and 5 from J, leaving 13 bases between them. The CDR3 extends over 14 amino acids. CDR1 LGHDT and CDR2 YNNKEL come from the germline V gene (reference sequence). CDR3 bases: TGTGCCAGCAGCCGCAGGGGGGGTAAAGATACGCAGTATTTT. It specifies CASSRRGGKDTQYF.

This clonotype occurred many times. This chain connects TRBV4-2 to TRBJ2-7; TRBD1 matches at 8 bases. Germline trimming cut 1 base from V and 5 bases from J; bases unmatched to any gene: 10. The CDR3 has 16 residues. Germline values: CDR1 LGHNA, CDR2 YNFKEQ. The CDR3 reads CASSQGLRTGSDEQYF. The CDR3 DNA reads TGTGCCAGCAGCCAAGGTCTGAGGACAGGGTCCGACGAGCAGTACTTC.

As concerns this clonotype: One junction end disagrees with the germline gene, perhaps due to a read error. V gene TRBV5-5 combines with J gene TRBJ2-7; the D is unclear. The CDR3 spans 12 residues. Germline CDR1 is SGHKS and CDR2 is YYEKEE (reference sequence). The CDR3 protein is CASSPTSREQYF. Here the CDR3 DNA reads TGCGCCAGCAGCCCCACCTCCAGGGAGCAGTACTTC.

This clonotype was seen repeatedly, ten times or more. This chain links TRBV4-1 with TRBJ1-4; D perhaps matches TRBD1 (5 bases). This CDR3 is 15 amino acids long. V lost 0 bases, J lost 5 bases, and 10 bases lay in between. CDR1 is MGHRA, CDR2 YSYEKL, per germline. CDR3 sequence (DNA): TGCGCCAGCAGCCAAGATGGGGCCGGGAATGAAAAACTGTTTTTT. Its protein is CASSQDGAGNEKLFF.

The genes are TRBV30 and TRBJ2-7; D possibly corresponds to TRBD2 (6 bases). Trimming removed 0 bases from V and 3 bases from J, with 9 bases in between. CDR1 and CDR2 (germline): GTSNPN, SVGIG (reference sequence). The length of the CDR3 is 13 residues. DNA of the CDR3: TGTGCCTGGAGTGTGGAGGGGAGCTACGAGCAGTACTTC. It specifies CAWSVEGSYEQYF. The full variable domain, in which reference TRBV30 and TRBJ2-7 provide the parts outside the CDR3, is SQTIHQWPATLVQPVGSPLSLECTVEGTSNPNLYWYRQAAGRGLQLLFYSVGIGQISSEVPQNLSASRPQDRQFILSSKKLLLSDSGFYLCAWSVEGSYEQYFGPGTRLTVT.

This clonotype was seen at least ten times. The CDR3 protein is CASNKQGGNTEAFF. CDR3 sequence (DNA): TGTGCCAGCAACAAACAGGGAGGGAACACTGAAGCTTTCTTT. The chain is built from TRBV6-1 and TRBJ1-1, with D possibly TRBD1 on 6 matching bases. Germline V gives CDR1 MNHNS, CDR2 SASEGT. The CDR3 consists of 14 residues. The V end lost 7 bases, the J end lost 1 base, and 13 bases lay between the germline ends.

This chain links TRBV28 with TRBJ2-1; the D gene is possibly TRBD2 (5 bases). The CDR3 has 13 residues. Germline lookup yields CDR1 MDHEN and CDR2 SYDVKM. The V gene lost 3 bases and the J gene lost 14 bases, with 17 bases spanning the gap. The CDR3: CASSFSTGKEKFF. In DNA form, the CDR3 reads TGTGCCAGCAGTTTCTCAACCGGGAAAGAAAAGTTCTTC.

This clonotype was seen a few times. CDR3 sequence: CASSFGSGGLNTEAFF. In DNA form, the CDR3 reads TGCGCCAGCAGCTTCGGGTCGGGGGGCCTTAACACTGAAGCTTTCTTT. V and J are TRBV5-1 and TRBJ1-1; the D gene is possibly TRBD1 (6 bases). The V end was cut by 2 bases, the J end by 2 bases, with 16 bases between. This CDR3 region has 16 residues. Germline CDR1 and CDR2: SGHRS and YFSETQ.

This chain joins TRBV4-1 and TRBJ2-3, with 10 bases that match TRBD2. The CDR3 extends over 17 amino acids. Per the germline V gene, CDR1 is MGHRA and CDR2 is YSYEKL. J gave up 11 bases and V 0 bases, and 14 bases lay outside the gene matches. The CDR3 protein is CASSQEEREGRRRGQYF. In DNA, the CDR3 is TGCGCCAGCAGCCAAGAGGAGCGGGAGGGTCGAAGACGTGGGCAGTATTTT.

In this sample, this clonotype turned up many times. The chain has TRBV30 and TRBJ2-1; D is undetermined. The CDR3 runs 13 residues. The V and J ends lost 8 bases and 0 bases respectively, with 11 bases between them. In germline, CDR1 is GTSNPN, CDR2 SVGIG (reference sequence). The CDR3 spells CAGQLDSYNEQFF. In nucleotides, the CDR3 is TGTGCCGGCCAACTCGACTCCTACAATGAGCAGTTCTTC.

This clonotype was detected ten times or more. This chain uses TRBV28 with TRBJ2-7; D is uncertain. This CDR3 has 17 residues. CDR1 and CDR2 from the germline V gene are MDHEN and SYDVKM. The V end lost 5 bases, the J end lost 2 bases, and 22 bases lay between the germline ends. The CDR3 here is CASSRPTNSRRTYEQYF. CDR3 coding DNA: TGTGCCAGCAGTCGCCCGACCAATTCAAGGCGTACCTACGAGCAGTACTTC.

This clonotype was seen a handful of times. The V gene is TRBV5-5, the J gene TRBJ1-2; the match to TRBD1 covers 8 bases. The CDR3 runs 15 residues. CDR1 is SGHKS, CDR2 YYEKEE, per germline (reference sequence). V trimming: 0 bases; J trimming: 8 bases; junction bases outside the gene matches: 9. The CDR3 region is CASSLGQGAWEGYTF. CDR3 DNA: TGTGCCAGCAGCTTGGGCCAGGGGGCATGGGAAGGCTACACCTTC.

A few counts support this clonotype. V gene TRBV7-6 combines with J gene TRBJ1-5; 9 bases map to TRBD1. CDR3 length equals 13 residues. V dropped 5 bases and J dropped 6; count of bases not matched to a gene: 2. In germline, CDR1 is SGHVS, CDR2 FNYEAQ. CDR3 nucleotides: TGTGCCAGCAGCACAGGGGGCTCTCAGCCCCAGCATTTT. Its protein product is CASSTGGSQPQHF.

The chain employs TRBV3-1 and TRBJ2-5; 11 nucleotides align to TRBD1. The CDR3 consists of 16 residues. The ends lost 6 bases at V and 1 base at J; junction bases unmatched: 7. Germline-derived CDR1 and CDR2 are LGHDT and YNNKEL (reference sequence). The CDR3, as DNA: TGTGCCAGCAGTAGTTGGGACAGGGGGTTCCAAGAGACCCAGTACTTC. Translating gives CASSSWDRGFQETQYF.

This clonotype appeared many times. The V gene is TRBV7-9, the J gene TRBJ2-5, with 10 positions matching TRBD2. The CDR3 is 14 residues long. With 5 bases clipped from V and 5 bases from J, the junction kept 5 bases outside the gene matches. The V gene's germline CDR1 is SEHNR and CDR2 FQNEAQ (reference sequence). The CDR3 reads CASSAISGRETQYF. In nucleotides, the CDR3 is TGTGCCAGCAGCGCTATTAGCGGGAGGGAGACCCAGTACTTC.

This clonotype has more than one count but fewer than ten. CDR3 DNA sequence: TGCGCCAGCAGCTTGGACGCAGGGAGAGGAAACACCATATATTTT. This translates into CASSLDAGRGNTIYF. The gene calls are TRBV5-1 and TRBJ1-3; tentative D call: TRBD1 (5 bases). The V gene lost 0 bases and the J gene lost 4 bases, with 11 bases spanning the gap. Germline V gene lookup returns CDR1 SGHRS and CDR2 YFSETQ. CDR3 length: 15 amino acids.